This T cell receptor (beta chain) came from a study of cytomegalovirus exposure and HLA in healthy donors (dated by TCRdb to 2016 to 2017). For the wider study: An earlier analysis of some 600 of the donors reported about 300 Gb of sequence data and roughly 120 million unique TCR beta sequences obtained from approximately 180 million T cells. Approximately 300 gigabases of sequencing data and around 88 million unique TCR sequences made up an early release that covered fewer than 650 HLA-typed donors. Among the roughly 410 genotyped donors, 81% belonged to the genetic ancestry cluster associated with self-reported Caucasian donors. The study aimed to test whether signatures of past pathogen exposure could be identified by cataloging public T cell receptors. Using immunosequencing, the study profiled T cell repertoires from around 680 subjects and related those repertoires to cytomegalovirus serostatus. A separate validation cohort of approximately 130 different subjects was used in addition to the approximately 610-subject first cohort. To predict cytomegalovirus infection status, the study brought together high-throughput TCR immunosequencing, statistical association of individual TCRs with disease status, and machine learning. A later analysis re-analyzed previously published TCR beta repertoires from hundreds of donors and added high-resolution HLA genotyping to study TCR occurrence patterns. Rather than using new phenotypic data, the later analysis identified candidate immune exposures from TCR beta sequences and from how often those sequences occurred across donors. In an earlier analysis of roughly 600 of the donors, high-throughput TCR beta sequencing was used to judge whether each TCR beta V gene segment behaved as functional or pseudogenic. Alongside the repertoire data, information on donor age, sex, ethnicity and CMV serostatus was compiled. A later genetic analysis used genome-wide SNP genotypes for about 65% of the 666 donors, treating that subset as a discovery cohort. Every discovery cohort repertoire had been produced on one sequencing platform. Class I and class II HLA loci were covered by the typing at four-digit resolution. Typing coverage differed by locus: A, B, C, DRB1 and DQB1 were typed in about 620-630 donors, DQA1 in 522, DPA1 in some 600, and DPB1 in around 440. Roughly 5 DR-DQ haplotypes were treated as single units for association and clustering because of strong linkage in the cohort. Among about 410 genotyped donors of the cohort, an average of approximately 240,000 unique TCR beta nucleotide sequences was sequenced per donor, of which roughly 17% were non-productive. Findings and caveats that apply to the study as a whole: A later analysis reported that several top co-occurrence clusters appeared linked to parvovirus B19, influenza, CMV and Epstein-Barr virus. In the study, around 150 TCR beta chains were listed as associated with cytomegalovirus. When HLA alleles, especially DR and DQ, strongly co-occurred, attributing TCR associations to individual alleles was difficult. A later analysis found that most CMV-associated TCR beta chains appeared HLA-restricted, with HLA associations seemingly driven largely by CMV exposure. About 17 rarely observed V segments, including chromosome 9 orphons, were excluded from the earlier analysis of several hundred of the donors because counts were too low. Linkage disequilibrium might explain the correlated functional status among segregating V segments, but an unknown experimental factor could not be ruled out. A cluster of highly shared sequence variants was judged likely to be a technical artifact of the sequencing pipeline. Presence/absence analyses assumed roughly uniform sequencing depth across donors, an assumption that may not hold. In both the original and validation cohorts, the classifier was reported to diagnose cytomegalovirus status with high specificity and sensitivity. In vitro tests confirmed that three of the cytomegalovirus-associated TCR beta chains recognize cytomegalovirus antigens. For the cohort, immune exposure information was limited to CMV serostatus. In an earlier analysis of a few hundred of the donors, most TCR beta V segments were observed in productive rearrangements about 87% or about 30% of the time, broadly matching IMGT annotations. Specific HLA alleles were associated with around 18,000 TCR beta sequences at a false discovery rate of 0.05 in a later analysis. Some IMGT-functional V segments, including TRBV6-2 and TRBV6-3, could not be distinguished by the 87-base-pair reads and were therefore excluded. Compared with the approximately 710-donor mean, donors in an Asian-associated ancestry cluster had fewer N-insertions in productive TCRs, according to a later genetic analysis. An association between a missense DCLRE1C variant and V-gene and J-gene trimming of TCR beta chains was found in a later genetic analysis and replicated in an independent cohort. The authors suggested that the approach could potentially be extended to other disease states and immunological phenotypes. Because HLA typing was unavailable for some donors at each locus, only the typed subset was used in association tests. A further reported finding was that TCR beta sequences accurately predicted the HLA-A and HLA-B alleles for most subjects in the first cohort. Only TCR beta chains were sequenced in this cohort, and the absence of alpha or paired-chain data limited detectable features. Across donors, most TCR sequences were observed very rarely, whereas some public TCRs were present in many individuals. In a later analysis, TCR association rates were found to vary across HLA loci, with the most associated TCRs seen for DRB1 alleles and the fewest for HLA-C alleles. In a later analysis, HLA-associated TCR beta chains showed more clonal expansion and lower generation probabilities than non-associated chains that were equally common.

The cohort was made up of approximately 670 healthy bone marrow donors. At the time of sampling, all cohort members were nominally healthy, though unrecorded immune exposures were likely present. The donor tested CMV seronegative, placing the donor among the 350 or so seronegative members of the cohort. Each donor provided a peripheral blood sample, and peripheral blood mononuclear cells were used for TCR beta sequencing. Genomic DNA was extracted from the blood cell samples with the Qiagen DNeasy Blood Extraction Kit. Library method: the immunoSEQ multiplex PCR assay. For the multiplex PCR, a mixture combining 60 forward primers for TCR Vbeta segments and 13 reverse primers for TCR Jbeta segments was used. Amplification of the CDR3 region of rearranged TCR beta genes was performed with a multiplex PCR assay on genomic DNA. The Illumina HiSeq System was used to sequence the amplified TCR beta libraries as 87-base-pair reads. In the source study's methods: A later analysis tallied some 79 million unique TCR beta chains across the 550 to 850 repertoires, and around 10 million of those chains were shared by two or more donors. Raw reads were error-corrected and collapsed into unique sequences with a nearest-neighbor algorithm that merged closely related sequences to remove PCR and sequencing errors. To assign V, D and J gene segments, CDR3 sequences were aligned to IMGT reference sequences. For a sequence to be retained, a match of at least six nucleotides to both a V gene segment and a J gene segment was required. A rearrangement was called productive if the CDR3 had no stop codons and remained in frame with V and J, and every other rearrangement was called non-productive. Following IMGT convention, CDR3 was defined as the stretch from the second conserved V-encoded cysteine up to the conserved J-encoded phenylalanine. The earlier analysis of 450 to 750 of the donors excluded any sequence lacking an unambiguous match to a single V gene segment. In an earlier analysis of roughly 600 of the donors, a V segment was called functional when productive rearrangements were above 56.7%, and segregating when the standard deviation between donors exceeded 5%. To diagnose cytomegalovirus status from the catalog of TCR beta chain sequences, a statistical classification framework was built. V and J gene assignment, in a later analysis, came from comparing TCR nucleotide sequences with IMGT/GENE-DB human TR gene sequences. Using the TCRdist pipeline, a later analysis assigned CDR3 sequences along with most-parsimonious VDJ recombination scenarios. In a later analysis, each TCR beta chain was defined by its CDR3 amino acid sequence together with its V-gene family, and reads without a unique V-gene family were excluded. As a way to deal with suspected cross-contamination and a sequencing artifact, a later analysis dropped 592 nucleotide sequences that were highly shared and had low generation probability. A later analysis calculated a clonal expansion index for each public chain from normalized within-repertoire ranks of inferred template counts. A later analysis computed generation probabilities with a VDJ recombination model fitted to out-of-frame rearrangements, and checked the results against IGoR. Hypergeometric tests were used in a later analysis to score TCR-TCR, TCR-HLA and TCR-CMV co-occurrence, with a repertoire-size bias correction applied to the TCR pairs. A later analysis estimated false discovery rates by permuting HLA or CMV assignments 20 times. A later analysis grouped co-occurring TCRs with DBSCAN, adding TCRdist sequence similarity when clustering within HLA-allele-positive subsets. For co-occurrence clustering, repertoires with fewer than 30,000 or more than 120,000 public chains were excluded, along with roughly 5 repertoires with anomalous nucleotide sharing. In its TCRdb copy, this immuneACCESS table keeps in-frame sequences only and misses some clones. Where compared with another copy, unresolved V genes explain less than half of these, and the others have no known cause. That table supplies the V and J calls and clone size; D and trimming were determined from the DNA. The sample table contains tens of thousands of clones; only one count was recorded for 85% to 90% of them. The top ten constitute about 10% of the sample.

About this clone: It has no known antigen specificity. Base-call qualities are not available, and no considerably larger clone is one nucleotide away. Other DNA sequences from this sample encode an identical CDR3 as well.

The V end gives up 6 bases and the J end 0 bases, leaving 5 bases in the junction not matched to a gene. CDR1 and CDR2 are read off the germline V gene as SGHVS and FQNEAQ. The CDR3 holds 15 amino acids from the cysteine to the phenylalanine. Only the CDR3 region is kept as DNA, spanning 45 bases read in frame from base 1. Sequences were obtained from PBMCs. The clonotype comes from a female donor in good health and CMV-seronegative. The V and J genes are TRBV7-8 and TRBJ1-1, and TRBD1 aligns with 9 junction nucleotides. The CDR3 region has the sequence CASRFDRGMNTEAFF. The sequence in DNA is TGTGCCAGCAGATTCGACAGGGGGATGAACACTGAAGCTTTCTTT.